This passage covers 19 T cell receptor beta chains from one sample sequenced in a study of T-cell reconstitution after alpha-beta-depleted transplantation in children. Unique molecular identifiers were incorporated into the prepared TCRbeta library. TCRdb fed the PCR reads into MiXCR, producing one record per CDR3 protein. The sample has 550,000 to 800,000 distinct CDR3 sequences, about 12% seen once. This specimen was PBMCs, taken before TCRalphabeta/CD19-depleted stem cell transplant. The receptor set was obtained from a girl aged 2-10 years with congenital amegakaryocytic thrombocytopenia, due to receive a stem cell transplant.

This clonotype was counted ten times or more. This chain links TRBV20-1 with TRBJ1-6; 10 nucleotides line up with TRBD1. V lost 7 bases, J lost 9 bases, and 9 bases stayed unmatched. The CDR3 is made up of 14 amino acids. Germline V gene lookup returns CDR1 DFQATT and CDR2 SNEGSKA (reference sequence). CDR3 bases: TGCAGTGTGGGACAGGGGTCCAGTATTTCACCCCTCCACTTT. Protein product: CSVGQGSSISPLHF.

The gene calls are TRBV10-3 and TRBJ2-2; 11 bases fit TRBD2. The CDR3 consists of 20 residues. Germline V gene lookup returns CDR1 ENHRY and CDR2 SYGVKD. V lost 3 bases and J lost 0; bases outside the gene matches: 12. The CDR3 spells CAISDDLAGGPSANTGELFF. CDR3 DNA: TGTGCCATCAGTGATGACCTAGCGGGAGGACCATCCGCGAACACCGGGGAGCTGTTTTTT.

This clonotype was counted ten times or more. The genes are TRBV12-3 or TRBV12-4 and TRBJ2-2; maybe TRBD1 (6 bases). The germline V and J ends were trimmed by 6 bases and 6 bases, with 11 bases remaining between them. The CDR3 covers 13 residues. The CDR3 sequence: CASSLQGPGELFF. DNA for the CDR3: TGTGCCAGCAGCCTACAGGGACCCGGGGAGCTGTTTTTT.

This clonotype was detected many times. The CDR3 spells CSARVPGVEETQYF. The CDR3, as DNA: TGCAGTGCTAGGGTACCGGGAGTAGAAGAGACCCAGTACTTC. The chain employs TRBV20-1 and TRBJ2-5, with TRBD2 as a possible D gene (6 bases). Germline V gene lookup returns CDR1 DFQATT and CDR2 SNEGSKA (reference sequence). V was pared by 3 bases and J by 3 bases, with 14 bases between. The CDR3 sequence is 14 residues long.

A single count supports this clonotype. A read error is possible here, since a much larger clone lies one base away. The chain employs TRBV7-2 and TRBJ1-2, with D tentatively TRBD1 (5 bases). The CDR3 sequence is 16 residues long. The germline V gene encodes CDR1 SGHTA and CDR2 FQGNSA. The CDR3 sequence is CASSLGGSPRISGYPF. The CDR3 DNA follows: TGTGCCAGCAGCTTAGGGGGCAGTCCAAGAATTTCTGGCTACCCCTTC. The full variable domain, with the rest looked up from reference TRBV7-2 and TRBJ1-2, is GAGVSQSPSNKVTEKGKDVELRCDPISGHTALYWYRQSLGQGLEFLIYFQGNSAPDKSGLPSDRFSAERTGGSVSTLTIQRTQQEDSAVYLCASSLGGSPRISGYPFGSGTRLTVV.

The sample holds many counts of this clonotype. The chain employs TRBV5-4 and TRBJ2-1; no clear D. The V gene lost 4 bases and the J gene lost 5 bases, with 16 bases spanning the gap. CDR1 is SGHNT and CDR2 is YYREEE in the germline V gene (reference sequence). This CDR3 region has 15 residues. CDR3 sequence: CASSTGQDHNNEQFF. CDR3 bases: TGTGCCAGCAGCACGGGTCAAGACCACAACAATGAGCAGTTCTTC.

This clonotype was counted many times. The V gene is TRBV5-1, the J gene TRBJ1-1; no firm D call. Trimming left V 1 base short and J 3 bases short, with 10 bases between. There are 14 residues in the CDR3. Germline V CDR1 and CDR2: SGHRS, YFSETQ. CDR3 sequence: CASSLLGEDTEAFF. The CDR3 DNA reads as TGCGCCAGCAGCTTGCTCGGGGAGGACACTGAAGCTTTCTTT.

This clonotype was recorded at least ten times. At one end the junction does not follow the germline gene, possibly because of a read error. This sequence joins TRBV7-9 and TRBJ1-3; no reliable D call. CDR1 and CDR2 from the germline V gene are SEHNR and FQNEAQ (reference sequence). The CDR3 spans 16 residues. The CDR3 loop reads CASSLANVGSGNTIYF. CDR3 sequence (DNA): TGTGCCAGCAGCCTAGCAAATGTCGGGTCAGGAAACACCATATATTTT.

V is TRBV18 and J is TRBJ1-4; no clear D gene. CDR3 size: 15 residues. Between the trimmed V and J ends, which lost 1 base and 6 bases, there was a span of 12 bases. Germline V gene sequence: CDR1 KGHSH, CDR2 LQKENI. The CDR3 here is CASSPLLDGHEKLFF. The CDR3 region has the DNA TGTGCCAGCTCACCACTTCTTGACGGCCATGAAAAACTGTTTTTT.

The chain recombines TRBV5-1 with TRBJ2-7, with a possible D match to TRBD1 (6 bases). Germline loops: CDR1 SGHRS, CDR2 YFSETQ. The ends were cut back, 0 bases at V and 4 bases at J, with 17 bases in the middle. The CDR3 spans 16 residues. The CDR3 loop is CASSLDGGPTSYEQYF. DNA for the CDR3: TGCGCCAGCAGCTTGGATGGGGGCCCCACCTCATACGAGCAGTACTTC.

This clonotype appeared a few times. This chain joins TRBV2 and TRBJ2-1; D possibly corresponds to TRBD1 (7 bases). This CDR3 contains 18 residues. Trimming removed 5 bases at V and 6 bases at J, with 26 bases between. Germline V gene data show CDR1 as SNHLY and CDR2 as FYNNEI. CDR3 DNA sequence: TGTGCCAGCAGTACGGACAGGCGCGGGACGGGAGTCCCCAATGAGCAGTTCTTC. Residues: CASSTDRRGTGVPNEQFF.

This clonotype was observed a few times. This chain joins TRBV19 and TRBJ2-1; 13 bases align to TRBD2. J was trimmed by 2 bases and V by 9 bases; bases with no gene match: 4. This CDR3 is 15 amino acids long. Germline lookup yields CDR1 LNHDA and CDR2 SQIVND (reference sequence). As DNA, the CDR3 is TGTGCCAGCCGGACTAGCGGGGGAACCTACAATGAGCAGTTCTTC. Protein product: CASRTSGGTYNEQFF.

This clonotype appeared many times. The chain recombines TRBV5-1 with TRBJ2-1, with TRBD2 identical over 7 bases. CDR1 is SGHRS, CDR2 YFSETQ, per germline. V was pared by 0 bases and J by 2 bases, with 2 bases of the junction left unmatched. The CDR3 has 15 residues. In DNA form, the CDR3 reads TGCGCCAGCAGCTTGGATCTAGCGGCCTACAATGAGCAGTTCTTC. Encoded protein: CASSLDLAAYNEQFF. The whole variable domain, filled in from reference TRBV5-1 and TRBJ2-1, reads KAGVTQTPRYLIKTRGQQVTLSCSPISGHRSVSWYQQTPGQGLQFLFEYFSETQRNKGNFPGRFSGRQFSNSRSEMNVSTLELGDSALYLCASSLDLAAYNEQFFGPGTRLTVL.

This clonotype was observed many times. The chain joins TRBV27 to TRBJ2-7; perhaps TRBD2 as D (5 bases). This CDR3 has 14 amino acids. V dropped 1 base and J dropped 6 bases, with 13 bases sitting between them. Germline assignment: CDR1 MNHEY and CDR2 SMNVEV (reference sequence). CDR3 in amino acids: CASSLYPLGSEQYF. The CDR3 DNA reads TGTGCCAGCAGTTTATACCCCCTAGGGAGCGAGCAGTACTTC.

The count of this clonotype is one. The chain combines TRBV20-1 with TRBJ2-5; D is unresolved. V was clipped by 5 bases and J by 5 bases, with 6 bases between them. The length of the CDR3 is 10 residues. Germline loops: CDR1 DFQATT, CDR2 SNEGSKA (reference sequence). The CDR3 DNA reads as TGCAGTGCTGGCCATGAGACCCAGTACTTC. This sequence encodes CSAGHETQYF.

V usage is TRBV6-1 and J usage is TRBJ2-1; the match to TRBD2 covers 8 bases. V trimming: 6 bases; J trimming: 2 bases; junction bases outside the gene matches: 6. Germline V CDR1 and CDR2: MNHNS, SASEGT. This CDR3 region has 15 residues. This CDR3 reads CASRGGLAAYNEQFF. In DNA, the CDR3 is TGTGCCAGCAGGGGAGGACTAGCCGCCTACAATGAGCAGTTCTTC.

This clonotype was found a few times. The V gene is TRBV7-9, the J gene TRBJ2-3; TRBD2 matches 9 bases. V shed 5 bases and J 8 bases; nucleotides not matched to a gene: 11. CDR1 is SEHNR, CDR2 FQNEAQ, per germline (reference sequence). The CDR3 runs 15 residues. The CDR3 nucleotides are TGTGCCAGCAGCCCCGGGGAAGCGGGAGGACCTACGCAGTATTTT. This sequence encodes CASSPGEAGGPTQYF.

A word on this clonotype: A read error is possible here, since a much larger clone lies one base away. The chain carries TRBV12-3 or TRBV12-4 and TRBJ1-2; TRBD1 matches at 8 bases. V lost 3 bases and J lost 12; bases outside the gene matches: 6. This CDR3 has 12 amino acids. The CDR3 is CASSFLGQGDTF. Written as DNA, the CDR3 is TGTGCCAGCAGTTTTTTAGGACAGGGCGACACCTTC.

This clonotype has at least ten counts. The V gene is TRBV12-3 or TRBV12-4, the J gene TRBJ1-1; D is unresolved. The V end was cut by 3 bases, the J end by 7 bases, with 12 bases between. This CDR3 contains 13 residues. The DNA for the CDR3 is TGTGCCAGCAGTTTGAGGTCAGCAGGTGAAGCTTTCTTT. Residues: CASSLRSAGEAFF.